The clone carrying this T cell receptor (beta chain) has at least ten counts. This sample also contains other DNA sequences that code for the same CDR3. Trimming stripped 4 bases from V and 0 bases from J, with 13 bases between. From germline, CDR1 is SGHAT and CDR2 FQDESV (reference sequence). This CDR3 comprises 15 residues. This record comes from a study of blood T cell repertoires in COVID-19. Study-wide context: COVID-19 samples, acute and convalescent, were from the United States, Italy and Spain.

Produced via immunoSEQ multiplex PCR; TCRdb's table is partial and in-frame only. The data hold about 82,000 clones, with roughly 80% observed a single time. The rearrangement joins TRBV11-1 to TRBJ2-7; D remains ambiguous. The receptor comes from a woman between 35 and 50 years old with active or convalescent COVID-19. What was sequenced was peripheral blood. The CDR3 region has the DNA TGTGCCAGCAGCTCCCTCCGGGTTAACTCCTACGAGCAGTACTTC. This sequence encodes CASSSLRVNSYEQYF.